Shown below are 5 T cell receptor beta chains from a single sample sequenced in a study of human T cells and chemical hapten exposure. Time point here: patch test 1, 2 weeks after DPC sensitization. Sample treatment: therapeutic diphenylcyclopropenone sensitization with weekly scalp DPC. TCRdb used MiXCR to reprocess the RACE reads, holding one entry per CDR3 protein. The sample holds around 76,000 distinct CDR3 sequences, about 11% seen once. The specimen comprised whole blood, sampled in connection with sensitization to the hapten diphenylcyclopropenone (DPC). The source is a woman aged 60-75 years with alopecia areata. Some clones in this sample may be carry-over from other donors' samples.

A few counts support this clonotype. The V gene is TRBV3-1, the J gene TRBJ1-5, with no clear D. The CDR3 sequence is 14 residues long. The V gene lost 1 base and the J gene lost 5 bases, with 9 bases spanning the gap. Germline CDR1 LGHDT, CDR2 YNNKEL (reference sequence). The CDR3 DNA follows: TGTGCCAGCAGCCAAGCATACCCGGATCAGCCCCAGCATTTT. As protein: CASSQAYPDQPQHF.

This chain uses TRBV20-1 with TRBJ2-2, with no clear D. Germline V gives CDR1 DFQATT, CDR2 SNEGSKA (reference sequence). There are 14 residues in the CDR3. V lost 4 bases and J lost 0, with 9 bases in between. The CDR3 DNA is TGCAGTGCTACTCACCAATCGAACACCGGGGAGCTGTTTTTT. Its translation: CSATHQSNTGELFF.

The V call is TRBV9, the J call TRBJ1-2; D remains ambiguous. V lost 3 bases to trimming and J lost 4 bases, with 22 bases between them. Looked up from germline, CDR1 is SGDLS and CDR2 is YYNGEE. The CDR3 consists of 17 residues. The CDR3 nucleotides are TGTGCCAGCAGCGCCCCTCGCAGAGCCGAAGTCCCCTATGGCTACACCTTC. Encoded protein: CASSAPRRAEVPYGYTF.

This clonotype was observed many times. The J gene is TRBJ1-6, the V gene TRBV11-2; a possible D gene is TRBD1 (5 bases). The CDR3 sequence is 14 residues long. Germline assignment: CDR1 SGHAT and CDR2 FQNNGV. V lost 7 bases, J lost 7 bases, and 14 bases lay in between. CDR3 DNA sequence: TGTGCCAGCACCCTCGGGACCATGAATTCACCCCTCCACTTT. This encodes CASTLGTMNSPLHF.

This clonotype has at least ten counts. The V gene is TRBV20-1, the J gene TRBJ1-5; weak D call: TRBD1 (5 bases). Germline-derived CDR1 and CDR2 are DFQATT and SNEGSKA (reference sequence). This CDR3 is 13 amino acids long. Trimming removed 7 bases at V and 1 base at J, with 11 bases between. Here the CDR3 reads CSGATVSNQPQHF. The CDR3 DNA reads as TGCAGTGGGGCGACAGTCAGCAATCAGCCCCAGCATTTT.